The 6 T cell receptor beta chains given below trace back to one sample, sequenced in a study of T cell repertoires in cytomegalovirus infection. TCRdb recomputed calls from the reads with MiXCR, one row per CDR3 protein. The table shows about 490,000 distinct CDR3 sequences, with 11% occurring only once. Sequenced sample: PBMCs. These receptors all stem from a human donor in good health (CMV status not recorded). Some clones in this sample may be carry-over from other donors' samples.

This clonotype was observed at least ten times. The V and J genes are TRBV11-1 and TRBJ2-5; D is ambiguous. The CDR3 consists of 13 residues. The V and J ends lost 3 bases and 6 bases respectively, with 11 bases between them. Germline V gene lookup returns CDR1 SGHAT and CDR2 FQDESV (reference sequence). The CDR3 protein is CASSFPTEKTQYF. CDR3 DNA: TGTGCCAGCAGCTTCCCAACCGAAAAGACCCAGTACTTC.

This clonotype was recorded at least ten times. A read error may account for a junction end that differs from germline. The CDR3 protein is CASSSATSGRSPNVLTF. The CDR3 region has the DNA TGTGCTAGCAGTTCCGCGACTAGCGGGAGATCCCCCAACGTCCTGACTTTC. The rearrangement joins TRBV7-7 to TRBJ2-6; 12 positions match TRBD2. Germline V gene sequence: CDR1 SSHAT, CDR2 FNYEAQ (reference sequence). There are 17 residues in the CDR3.

In this sample, this clonotype turned up many times. This sequence joins TRBV28 and TRBJ1-4; D gene uncertain. The V end was cut by 5 bases, the J end by 3 bases, with 7 bases between. The germline V gene encodes CDR1 MDHEN and CDR2 SYDVKM. This CDR3 has 13 amino acids. This CDR3 reads CASSAAANEKLFF. The CDR3 coding sequence is TGTGCCAGCAGTGCGGCAGCTAATGAAAAACTGTTTTTT.

This clonotype was seen many times. This rearrangement joins TRBV7-9 to TRBJ2-3; 13 bases align to TRBD2. The V gene end was trimmed by 5 bases and the J gene end by 0 bases; junction bases not matched to a gene: 8. The germline CDR1 and CDR2 sequences are SEHNR and FQNEAQ (reference sequence). The CDR3 has 18 amino acids. This CDR3 reads CASSGTSGTPSSTDTQYF. The CDR3 nucleotides are TGTGCCAGCAGCGGGACTAGCGGGACCCCCTCTAGCACAGATACGCAGTATTTT.

The V gene is TRBV6-5, the J gene TRBJ2-7, with D possibly TRBD2 on 5 matching bases. Trimming removed 2 bases at V and 2 bases at J, with 16 bases between. CDR3 length equals 16 residues. Germline V gene data show CDR1 as MNHEY and CDR2 as SVGAGI. In DNA form, the CDR3 reads TGTGCCAGCAGTTACGGATCGAAGGCGGGCGCCTACGAGCAGTACTTC. Protein sequence: CASSYGSKAGAYEQYF.

This clonotype has ten or more counts. The chain carries TRBV12-5 and TRBJ2-1, with 13 bases aligning to TRBD2. The V gene's germline CDR1 is LGHNT and CDR2 FRNRAP. J gave up 0 bases and V 5 bases, and 13 bases lay outside the gene matches. The CDR3 totals 20 residues. Here the CDR3 DNA reads TGTGCTAGTGGTCCTCCGGGACTAGCGGGACCCAGGAGCTCCTACAATGAGCAGTTCTTC. Protein: CASGPPGLAGPRSSYNEQFF.